This T cell receptor beta chain was recovered during a study of cytomegalovirus exposure and HLA in healthy donors. Overall study findings and caveats: Researchers catalogued approximately 160 TCR beta chains as cytomegalovirus-associated. Whilst most TCR sequences proved rare, a subset of public TCRs occurred across many donors. What a later analysis showed was that several of the most significant clusters appeared linked to common viral pathogens.

With regard to this clone: What it binds is not known.

In germline, CDR1 is SGDLS, CDR2 YYNGEE. The CDR3 contains 13 residues. The germline V and J ends were trimmed by 3 bases and 3 bases, with 10 bases remaining between them. Primers included in the PCR were 60 Vbeta and 13 Jbeta primers. Clones were read by immunoSEQ multiplex PCR, and TCRdb kept only the in-frame ones, dropping some. The sample lists 210,000 or so clones, 77% occurring once. The TCR comes from a woman aged 60 to 75 in good health and CMV-seropositive. This chain connects TRBV9 to TRBJ2-7; no reliable D call. What was sequenced was PBMCs. This CDR3 reads CASSESLDYEQYF. CDR3 nucleotide sequence: TGTGCCAGCAGCGAGAGCCTAGACTACGAGCAGTACTTC.